This TCR beta chain derives from a study of blood T cell repertoires in COVID-19. Study in general: Some COVID-19 samples were acute and others convalescent; all came from the United States, Italy and Spain. PBMCs, B-cell-depleted T cells, or T cells provided the cDNA or gDNA that made up the material.

Assignments of participants to cohorts depended upon their own reported clinical history. Donors in Cohort 3 counted as recovered after two negative PCRs, clearance, or symptom resolution. CDR1 is LGHNA, CDR2 YSLEER, per germline. The CDR3 is 16 amino acids. With 0 bases removed from V and 7 bases from J, the gap between germline ends came to 15 bases. TCRdb keeps only in-frame clones here, not all; method: immunoSEQ multiplex PCR. The sample yields roughly 200,000 clones, around 85% seen once. The rearrangement joins TRBV4-3 to TRBJ1-4; tentatively, D is TRBD1 (5 bases). The receptor comes from a man aged 35 to 55 who had recovered from COVID-19. The sample was PBMCs or T cells enriched from blood (not recorded which). The CDR3 DNA reads TGCGCCAGCAGCCAAGATCTCGTGGGGCGAGGTGAAAAACTGTTTTTT. Protein product: CASSQDLVGRGEKLFF.